The clone carrying this T cell receptor (beta chain) was detected a few times. Its antigen remains unknown. This sample was included in a study of identical twins. The study's findings and limits: The study based its conclusions on cross-sectional statistical analysis and did not follow the same donors.

The CDR3 length is 13 residues. V was trimmed by 7 bases and J by 7 bases, leaving 13 bases between them. Germline V gene lookup returns CDR1 KGHDR and CDR2 SFDVKD. TCRdb re-called the 5' RACE reads with MiXCR, one entry per CDR3 protein. Of approximately 220,000 distinct CDR3 sequences detected, 6% to 8.5% appear once; the ten largest clones hold about 5.6%. The same sample was also studied in work on yellow fever vaccine responses in identical twins. This second report adds: Reported findings indicate that twins' vaccine T cell responses seemed partially convergent, partially personalized.

The TCR was taken from a young woman in good health. The genes are TRBV24-1 and TRBJ1-5, with a possible D match to TRBD1 (5 bases). The material sequenced was CD8+ T cells sorted from blood. CDR3 loop: CATRGEGNQPQHF. Written as DNA, the CDR3 is TGTGCCACCAGGGGGGAAGGGAACCAGCCCCAGCATTTT.